These T cell receptor beta chains were read from a single sample in a study of blood T cell repertoires in COVID-19. Profiled with immunoSEQ multiplex PCR; TCRdb holds only in-frame clones, not every one. The top ten hold 15% to 20% of the sample, which has approximately 130,000 clones, about 86% seen once. Sequenced material: peripheral blood. The origin of the receptors is a woman in her 50s who had recovered from COVID-19. Both conserved end residues are part of each CDR3. The D gene is left open where the match is weak.

CDR3nt: TGTGCCAGCAGTTGGGGGGGGACTAGCTACCAAGAGACCCAGTACTTC; CDR3aa: CASSWGGTSYQETQYF; len: 16; d_gene: TRBD2; v_gene: TRBV6-2/TRBV6-3; j_gene: TRBJ2-5
CDR3nt: TGTGCCAGCAGCCAAGAACTAGCGGCCAACTACGAGCAGTACTTC; CDR3aa: CASSQELAANYEQYF; len: 15; d_gene: TRBD2; v_gene: TRBV4-2; j_gene: TRBJ2-7
CDR3nt: TGTGCCAGCAGTCCTCTCCGCACAGGGCGCACAGATACGCAGTATTTT; CDR3aa: CASSPLRTGRTDTQYF; len: 16; d_gene: NA; v_gene: TRBV7-8; j_gene: TRBJ2-3
CDR3nt: TGTGCCTGGAGCCTAAACTATGGCTACACCTTC; CDR3aa: CAWSLNYGYTF; len: 11; d_gene: NA; v_gene: TRBV30; j_gene: TRBJ1-2
CDR3nt: TGCGCCAGCAGTTACCGGACTAGCGGGGGCCCGGGAGATACGCAGTATTTT; CDR3aa: CASSYRTSGGPGDTQYF; len: 17; d_gene: TRBD2; v_gene: TRBV5-1; j_gene: TRBJ2-3
CDR3nt: TGCGCCAGCAGTCAACCACAGGGGAGTTCCTACAATGAGCAGTTCTTC; CDR3aa: CASSQPQGSSYNEQFF; len: 16; d_gene: TRBD1; v_gene: TRBV23-1; j_gene: TRBJ2-1
CDR3nt: TGTGCCACCAGTGGCAGGGGACCGCCGGGCTACACCTTC; CDR3aa: CATSGRGPPGYTF; len: 13; d_gene: NA; v_gene: TRBV24-1; j_gene: TRBJ1-2
CDR3nt: TGTGCCAGTAGCGTGACAGGGCCCTACGAGCAGTACTTC; CDR3aa: CASSVTGPYEQYF; len: 13; d_gene: TRBD1; v_gene: TRBV19; j_gene: TRBJ2-7
CDR3nt: TGTGCCAGCTCACCACTAGCCGAAGAGACCCAGTACTTC; CDR3aa: CASSPLAEETQYF; len: 13; d_gene: NA; v_gene: TRBV18; j_gene: TRBJ2-5
CDR3nt: TGCGCCAGCCTCCTGGGAGGGGAGACCCAGTACTTC; CDR3aa: CASLLGGETQYF; len: 12; d_gene: TRBD2; v_gene: TRBV23-1; j_gene: TRBJ2-5
CDR3nt: TGTGCCAGTAGTGGGAGACTAGCGGGCACCTACAATGAGCAGTTCTTC; CDR3aa: CASSGRLAGTYNEQFF; len: 16; d_gene: TRBD2; v_gene: TRBV19; j_gene: TRBJ2-1
CDR3nt: TGCAGCGTTGAAGTCGGCGCGGGAGTCGGGGAGCTGTTTTTT; CDR3aa: CSVEVGAGVGELFF; len: 14; d_gene: TRBD2; v_gene: TRBV29-1; j_gene: TRBJ2-2
CDR3nt: TGTGCCAGCAGCTTAGGTGGGCTAGCGGGGGATTATAACACAGATACGCAGTATTTT; CDR3aa: CASSLGGLAGDYNTDTQYF; len: 19; d_gene: TRBD2; v_gene: TRBV11-3; j_gene: TRBJ2-3
CDR3nt: TGTGCCAGTAGTATAGGGGACAGCTACGAGCAGTACTTC; CDR3aa: CASSIGDSYEQYF; len: 13; d_gene: TRBD1; v_gene: TRBV19; j_gene: TRBJ2-7
CDR3nt: TGTGCCAGCAGCTTATTCGGGAGTCAGTACTTC; CDR3aa: CASSLFGSQYF; len: 11; d_gene: NA; v_gene: TRBV7-6; j_gene: TRBJ2-7
CDR3nt: TGTGCCAGCAGCCCCGTGGACAGGGCCTATGGCTACACCTTC; CDR3aa: CASSPVDRAYGYTF; len: 14; d_gene: TRBD1; v_gene: TRBV5-4; j_gene: TRBJ1-2
CDR3nt: TGCAGCGTAAACCCGGGACAGAGGTACACTGAAGCTTTCTTT; CDR3aa: CSVNPGQRYTEAFF; len: 14; d_gene: TRBD1; v_gene: TRBV29-1; j_gene: TRBJ1-1
CDR3nt: TGTGCCAGCAGTACTAGCGGTACGGAATACAATGAGCAGTTCTTC; CDR3aa: CASSTSGTEYNEQFF; len: 15; d_gene: TRBD2; v_gene: TRBV6-5; j_gene: TRBJ2-1
CDR3nt: TGTGCCAGCAGCCCCGGGATCGGCTACACAGATACGCAGTATTTT; CDR3aa: CASSPGIGYTDTQYF; len: 15; d_gene: NA; v_gene: TRBV11-2; j_gene: TRBJ2-3